This T cell receptor beta chain stems from a study of T-cell reconstitution after alpha-beta-depleted transplantation in children. The TCRbeta library incorporated unique molecular identifiers. TCRdb redid the calling of the PCR reads with MiXCR, one entry per CDR3 protein. Seen here are under 300,000 distinct CDR3 sequences, 9.7% observed once, and the top ten hold approximately 5.4%. In this sample, this clonotype turned up a few times. The material was PBMCs from the stem cell graft donor, obtained from the stem cell graft. This clonotype originated in a human donor who donated a stem cell graft to a child with SCID.

The CDR3 DNA follows: TGTGCCAGCAGCTCCTGGCAGATCCAAGAGACCCAGTACTTC. Translating it yields CASSSWQIQETQYF. V and J are TRBV7-6 and TRBJ2-5; D is unclear. With 4 bases removed from V and 1 base from J, the gap between germline ends came to 10 bases. The CDR3 consists of 14 residues. Germline CDR1 and CDR2: SGHVS and FNYEAQ.